This T cell receptor (beta chain) is drawn from a study of cytomegalovirus exposure and HLA in healthy donors. This CDR3 is built from 14 residues. Unmatched junction bases numbered 13, after V lost 11 bases and J lost 8 bases. Germline V CDR1 and CDR2: SNHLY, FYNNEI. All the people who gave samples were healthy bone marrow donors. With regard to this clone: Its target is not known.

Whole-study results and caveats: After further analysis at a later stage, 16,951 TCR beta sequences were associated with HLA alleles at 0.05 false discovery rate.

Vbeta (60) and Jbeta (13) primers were used in the PCR. The data were produced by immunoSEQ multiplex PCR, yet TCRdb's version contains in-frame clones alone and is incomplete. The sample lists about 200,000 clones; approximately 11% were seen once. This chain links TRBV2 with TRBJ1-4, with 8 bases identical to TRBD1. The origin of this receptor is a man over 45 in good health and CMV-seropositive. Material: PBMCs. The CDR3 loop is CASSQGGRKEKLFF. DNA of the CDR3: TGTGCCTCTTCACAGGGGGGGAGGAAAGAAAAACTGTTTTTT.